This TCR beta chain was observed in a study of cytomegalovirus exposure and HLA in healthy donors. General study points: The classifier reportedly diagnosed cytomegalovirus status with high specificity and sensitivity. TCR association rates varied by HLA locus in a later analysis, with DRB1 highest and HLA-C lowest. Equally common other TCR beta chains were less clonally expanded than HLA-associated ones, a later analysis found. In an earlier analysis, most TCR beta V segments were productive about 87% or about 30% of the time.

Germline values: CDR1 MGHRA, CDR2 YSYEKL. This CDR3 spans 13 amino acids. Trimming removed 0 bases at V and 8 bases at J, with 8 bases between. In regard to this clone: Its antigen remains unidentified.

Researchers ran the PCR with 60 Vbeta and 13 Jbeta primers. The table came from immunoSEQ multiplex PCR; TCRdb's copy has only in-frame clones and leaves some out. The sample has 130,000 to 150,000 clones; 78% are singletons. What was sequenced was PBMCs. V and J are TRBV4-1 and TRBJ2-1, with D maybe TRBD2 (6 bases). The receptor's source is a female donor in good health and CMV-seronegative. The CDR3: CASSQDWEDEQFF. DNA for the CDR3: TGCGCCAGCAGCCAAGACTGGGAGGATGAGCAGTTCTTC.